The present entry profiles one T cell receptor (beta chain) with its context. As yet, its antigen is unknown. CDR1 MNHNY and CDR2 SVGAGI come from the germline V gene (reference sequence). The V and J ends lost 5 bases and 3 bases, in that order; junction bases with no gene match: 7. The CDR3 consists of 16 residues. This specimen comes from a study of T cell repertoires in cytomegalovirus infection. TCRdb called the reads again in MiXCR, with one record for every CDR3 protein. The sample shows fewer than 950,000 distinct CDR3 sequences, 30% to 35% of them seen only once. The rearrangement uses TRBV6-6 and TRBJ2-3; 11 bases line up with TRBD2. Material: cultured CD8+ T cells from PBMCs, obtained from culture after CMV antigen stimulation. The receptor was isolated from a human donor in good health (CMV status not recorded). Some clones in this sample may be carry-over from other donors' samples. In DNA form, the CDR3 reads TGTGCCAGCAGTCCAATAGCGGGGGGGCAAACAGATACGCAGTATTTT. Translated, it gives CASSPIAGGQTDTQYF.